The TCR beta chain described here comes from a study of beta chain features in type 1 diabetes. Whole-study results and caveats: Type 1 diabetes patients had fewer VDJ junction insertions and more deletions. In all four CD4+ subsets, TCRB CDR3 length was significantly, moderately reduced in type 1 diabetes. The naive, central memory and Treg TCRB repertoires looked more alike in patients than they did in healthy donors.

Expressed TCRB transcripts were sequenced because the entire RNA isolate underwent reverse transcription. Using immunoSEQ multiplex PCR, the repertoire was profiled, and TCRdb retains in-frame clones only, with some absent. The sample holds 600,000 to 700,000 clones, roughly 13% seen once. As to this clone: Its specificity is unknown.

V was cut by 4 bases and J by 7 bases, with 6 bases left in between. This CDR3 has 11 residues. Germline V gene sequence: CDR1 ENHRY, CDR2 SYGVKD. Material: naive CD4+ T cells from blood. The source of this sequence is a man between 18 and 35 years old with type 1 diabetes. The chain has TRBV10-3 and TRBJ2-3; D is uncertain. The CDR3 DNA reads TGTGCCATCAGTGGGCCGAATACGCAGTATTTT. Its translation: CAISGPNTQYF.